Listed below are T cell receptor beta chains from one sample, sequenced in a study of early T cells in non-severe SARS-CoV-2 infection. TCRdb reprocessed the 5' RACE reads with MiXCR, giving one entry per CDR3 protein. Among some 50,000 distinct CDR3 sequences listed, almost 5.5% were seen once. The starting material was whole blood, obtained at baseline. The receptor set was obtained from an adult who was a healthcare worker with PCR-confirmed SARS-CoV-2 infection or an uninfected control (not recorded which). CDR3s include the opening cysteine and the closing phenylalanine or tryptophan. The D gene is left open where the match is weak. Size is stated for part of the rows, as once, few or many counts, or as a class when the clone is expanded.

. | TRBJ1-2 | TRBV9 | 17 | . | CASSAPNHEGEDYGYTF | TGTGCCAGCAGCGCGCCAAACCACGAGGGAGAGGACTATGGCTACACCTTC
. | TRBJ1-6 | TRBV20-1 | 15 | TRBD1 | CSALGGTGGHSPLHF | TGCAGTGCTCTCGGCGGGACAGGGGGCCATTCACCCCTCCACTTT
many | TRBJ2-1 | TRBV29-1 | 13 | . | CSARGDRYNEQFF | TGCAGCGCTCGGGGAGACCGGTACAATGAGCAGTTCTTC
. | TRBJ2-7 | TRBV7-2 | 16 | . | CASSLANTGTLSKQYF | TGTGCCAGCAGCTTAGCGAATACCGGGACTCTCTCCAAGCAGTACTTC
many | TRBJ2-7 | TRBV20-1 | 11 | . | CSARVNYEQYF | TGCAGTGCTAGAGTCAATTACGAGCAGTACTTC
. | TRBJ2-7 | TRBV11-2 | 15 | . | CASSLTRGASYEQYF | TGTGCCAGCAGCTTAACTCGCGGGGCCTCCTACGAGCAGTACTTC
many | TRBJ1-2 | TRBV10-2 | 14 | . | CASRDLLRKDGYTF | TGCGCCAGCAGGGACCTCCTCAGGAAGGATGGCTACACCTTC
medium-sized | TRBJ2-7 | TRBV9 | 13 | TRBD2 | CASGGTSGYEQYF | TGTGCCAGCGGCGGGACTAGCGGTTACGAGCAGTACTTC
. | TRBJ1-2 | TRBV25-1 | 15 | TRBD1 | CASSELWGGGESYTF | TGTGCCAGCAGTGAATTATGGGGAGGGGGCGAGAGCTACACCTTC
many | TRBJ2-5 | TRBV20-1 | 12 | . | CSAQTREETQYF | TGCAGTGCTCAGACTAGGGAAGAGACCCAGTACTTC
few | TRBJ2-1 | TRBV5-8 | 17 | TRBD2 | CASSSVKTSGSYNEQFF | TGTGCCAGCAGCTCGGTAAAGACTAGCGGCTCCTACAATGAGCAGTTCTTC
many | TRBJ1-5 | TRBV6-1 | 13 | . | CASSDGGHQPQHF | TGTGCCAGCAGTGACGGGGGCCATCAGCCCCAGCATTTT
many | TRBJ2-5 | TRBV6-1 | 13 | TRBD1 | CASGDRGPETQYF | TGTGCCAGCGGGGACAGGGGGCCGGAGACCCAGTACTTC
many | TRBJ2-5 | TRBV5-1 | 13 | . | CASSLDYLETQYF | TGCGCCAGCAGCTTGGACTACCTCGAGACCCAGTACTTC
medium-sized | TRBJ2-7 | TRBV4-2 | 14 | TRBD1 | CASSPRQGTYEQYF | TGTGCCAGCAGCCCACGACAGGGCACCTACGAGCAGTACTTC
. | TRBJ2-3 | TRBV6-1 | 13 | . | CASGISPTDTQYF | TGTGCCAGCGGAATTAGCCCCACAGATACGCAGTATTTT
few | TRBJ2-5 | TRBV19 | 14 | . | CASSPQGGKETQYF | TGTGCCAGTAGTCCCCAGGGGGGGAAGGAGACCCAGTACTTC
many | TRBJ2-7 | TRBV20-1 | 14 | TRBD1 | CSARPGQGNWEQYF | TGCAGTGCTAGGCCGGGACAGGGGAACTGGGAGCAGTACTTC
few | TRBJ1-1 | TRBV7-9 | 17 | . | CASSKGVDSNMNTEAFF | TGTGCCAGCAGCAAGGGGGTTGACAGTAACATGAACACTGAAGCTTTCTTT
few | TRBJ2-5 | TRBV6-5 | 14 | . | CASSYGGGQETQYF | TGTGCCAGCAGTTACGGAGGGGGCCAGGAGACCCAGTACTTC
. | TRBJ2-7 | TRBV25-1 | 14 | . | CASTPDGVSYEQYF | TGTGCCAGCACCCCAGACGGCGTGTCCTACGAGCAGTACTTC
few | TRBJ1-2 | TRBV27 | 12 | . | CASSFPGRPQTF | TGTGCCAGCAGTTTCCCTGGACGGCCTCAAACCTTC
few | TRBJ2-3 | TRBV11-2 | 14 | TRBD2 | CASAPGRETDTQYF | TGTGCCAGCGCGCCGGGGCGGGAGACAGATACGCAGTATTTT
. | TRBJ1-1 | TRBV12-3/TRBV12-4 | 15 | . | CATDRSRAANTEAFF | TGTGCCACCGACCGATCTAGGGCGGCGAACACTGAAGCTTTCTTT
many | TRBJ1-2 | TRBV20-1 | 11 | . | CSARQEDGYTF | TGCAGTGCTAGACAGGAGGATGGCTACACCTTC
few | TRBJ2-2 | TRBV4-2 | 15 | . | CASSQDWSVTGELFF | TGTGCCAGCAGCCAAGATTGGTCGGTCACCGGGGAGCTGTTTTTT
many | TRBJ2-7 | TRBV6-5 | 14 | TRBD2 | CASSPSGSPYEQYF | TGTGCCAGCAGCCCGAGCGGGAGTCCCTACGAGCAGTACTTC
many | TRBJ2-1 | TRBV10-3 | 16 | TRBD2 | CAISESSGGTNNEQFF | TGTGCCATCAGTGAGTCGAGCGGGGGCACTAACAATGAGCAGTTCTTC
. | TRBJ2-5 | TRBV21-1 | 15 | . | CASSKDRIGEETQYF | TGTGCCAGCAGCAAAGATCGGATCGGGGAAGAGACCCAGTACTTC
few | TRBJ2-3 | TRBV6-6 | 14 | . | CASSASMVGDTQYF | TGTGCCTCCTCGGCTAGCATGGTGGGCGATACGCAGTATTTT
many | TRBJ1-4 | TRBV25-1 | 16 | . | CASSESGGPGNEKLFF | TGTGCCAGCAGTGAATCTGGGGGGCCGGGTAATGAAAAACTGTTTTTT
many | TRBJ2-1 | TRBV11-3 | 16 | . | CASSFYTTSSYNEQFF | TGTGCCAGCAGCTTTTATACGACTAGCTCCTACAATGAGCAGTTCTTC
medium-sized | TRBJ2-5 | TRBV7-9 | 15 | . | CASSPTGTPQETQYF | TGTGCCAGCAGCCCCACCGGGACTCCCCAAGAGACCCAGTACTTC
many | TRBJ2-7 | TRBV20-1 | 14 | TRBD2 | CSAPDSGSSYEQYF | TGCAGTGCTCCCGATAGCGGGAGCTCCTACGAGCAGTACTTC
. | TRBJ2-1 | TRBV6-5 | 13 | TRBD1 | CASSRGQDHEQFF | TGTGCCAGCAGTCGGGGACAGGACCATGAGCAGTTCTTC
few | TRBJ2-4 | TRBV28 | 16 | . | CASSSSRLFVKNIQYF | TGTGCCAGCAGTTCCTCCCGATTATTCGTCAAAAACATTCAGTACTTC
many | TRBJ2-7 | TRBV7-8 | 14 | . | CASSLDGRSYEQYF | TGTGCCAGCAGCTTGGACGGCCGATCCTACGAGCAGTACTTC
many | TRBJ2-1 | TRBV7-8 | 15 | TRBD2 | CASSGAGLAGVEQFF | TGTGCCAGCAGCGGAGCGGGACTAGCGGGAGTCGAGCAGTTCTTC
many | TRBJ2-5 | TRBV27 | 18 | TRBD1 | CASSLRGRSGGPQETQYF | TGTGCCAGCAGTTTACGGGGACGGTCAGGGGGCCCCCAAGAGACCCAGTACTTC
many | TRBJ2-2 | TRBV10-3 | 15 | TRBD1 | CAISLRTGFTGELFF | TGTGCCATCAGCCTCCGGACAGGGTTCACCGGGGAGCTGTTTTTT
. | TRBJ2-3 | TRBV5-6 | 18 | TRBD2 | CASSRLAGGKGSTDTQYF | TGTGCCAGCAGCCGACTAGCGGGAGGTAAGGGGAGCACAGATACGCAGTATTTT
many | TRBJ2-7 | TRBV28 | 14 | . | CASRLEGNGYEQYF | TGTGCCAGCAGATTGGAGGGGAACGGCTACGAGCAGTACTTC
. | TRBJ1-1 | TRBV29-1 | 11 | . | CSVTDGAEAFF | TGCAGCGTCACCGACGGCGCCGAAGCTTTCTTT
many | TRBJ2-3 | TRBV7-2 | 17 | . | CASSLSGPTPTTDTQYF | TGTGCCAGCAGCCTTAGTGGACCGACCCCTACCACAGATACGCAGTATTTT
many | TRBJ2-7 | TRBV18 | 17 | . | CASSPYLAGDTVHEQYF | TGTGCCAGCTCACCATATCTTGCAGGGGACACCGTCCACGAGCAGTACTTC
many | TRBJ2-4 | TRBV13 | 19 | TRBD2 | CASSSGLAGDVLAKNIQYF | TGTGCCAGCAGCTCGGGACTAGCGGGAGACGTCCTGGCCAAAAACATTCAGTACTTC